The 9 T cell receptor beta chains below come from one sample, sequenced in a study of CD8 T cells in ankylosing spondylitis. TCRdb ran MiXCR on the 5' RACE reads and lists one entry per CDR3 protein. The table lists about 140,000 distinct CDR3 sequences, approximately 32% of them singletons, with 6% in the top ten. Source material: synovial fluid, either unsorted or a sorted T cell fraction (not recorded which). These receptors all come from a male donor with ankylosing spondylitis.

The rearrangement links TRBV3-1 to TRBJ2-5; 7 positions match TRBD1. The CDR3 loop spans 14 amino acids. Per the germline V gene, CDR1 is LGHDT and CDR2 is YNNKEL (reference sequence). Trimming cost V 5 bases and J 5 bases; bases outside gene matches: 8. CDR3 protein: CASSYRGRLETQYF. CDR3 sequence (DNA): TGTGCCAGCAGCTACAGGGGTCGTTTGGAGACCCAGTACTTC.

This chain links TRBV20-1 with TRBJ2-1; TRBD2 might be the D (6 bases). CDR3 length equals 15 residues. Germline loops: CDR1 DFQATT, CDR2 SNEGSKA (reference sequence). V shed 5 bases and J shed 1 base, with 15 bases lying between them. In nucleotides, the CDR3 is TGCAGTGCTCGGGCCCCCGGGACTTCCTACAATGAGCAGTTCTTC. Its translation is CSARAPGTSYNEQFF.

CDR3 sequence reads: CASSRDRVFGANVLTF. The CDR3 DNA is TGTGCCAGCAGCCGGGACAGGGTTTTTGGGGCCAACGTCCTGACTTTC. This chain links TRBV5-6 with TRBJ2-6; the match to TRBD1 covers 9 bases. Germline CDR1 is SGHDT and CDR2 is YYEEEE. The CDR3 totals 16 residues. V lost 4 bases to trimming and J lost 3 bases; unmatched junction nucleotides: 5.

The V gene is TRBV7-9, the J gene TRBJ1-1, with D possibly matching TRBD1 (5 bases). V gave up 6 bases and J gave up 1 base, with 12 bases separating them. CDR3 length: 14 residues. The V gene's germline CDR1 is SEHNR and CDR2 FQNEAQ (reference sequence). CDR3 sequence (DNA): TGTGCCAGCAGGCCTGGGACGGGGAACACTGAAGCTTTCTTT. Its protein product is CASRPGTGNTEAFF.

This clonotype was found a few times. J is TRBJ2-3 and V is TRBV9; 7 nucleotides line up with TRBD2. The germline V gene encodes CDR1 SGDLS and CDR2 YYNGEE. The J segment lost 12 bases and the V segment lost 4 bases, leaving 11 bases of the junction unmatched. CDR3 length equals 13 residues. This chain's CDR3 is CASSSAGLGPQYF. The DNA of the CDR3 is TGTGCCAGCAGCTCAGCGGGGCTAGGACCCCAGTATTTT.

This clonotype showed up many times. The rearrangement links TRBV7-8 to TRBJ2-5; the D is unclear. The CDR3 sequence is 12 residues long. Germline CDR1 reads SGHVS; CDR2 reads FQNEAQ. V lost 3 bases and J lost 5, with 7 bases in between. CDR3 in amino acids: CASSFYDETQYF. The CDR3 nucleotides are TGTGCCAGCAGCTTCTACGACGAGACCCAGTACTTC. The entire variable domain, with the rest obtained from reference TRBV7-8 and TRBJ2-5, is as follows: GAGVSQSPRYKVAKRGQDVALRCDPISGHVSLFWYQQALGQGPEFLTYFQNEAQLDKSGLPSDRFFAERPEGSVSTLKIQRTQQEDSAVYLCASSFYDETQYFGPGTRLLVL.

This clonotype was counted a few times. The J gene is TRBJ1-5, the V gene TRBV12-3 or TRBV12-4; 7 nucleotides agree with TRBD1. The V gene end was trimmed by 5 bases and the J gene end by 3 bases; junction bases not matched to a gene: 13. This CDR3 comprises 17 residues. CDR3 nucleotide sequence: TGTGCCAGCAGTCCCAGCTCGCCGGGGACAGACAATCAGCCCCAGCATTTT. Translating gives CASSPSSPGTDNQPQHF.

This clonotype was observed many times. The genes are TRBV20-1 and TRBJ2-1, with 7 bases lining up with TRBD2. This CDR3 spans 12 amino acids. Germline-derived CDR1 and CDR2 are DFQATT and SNEGSKA (reference sequence). V lost 3 bases and J lost 7; bases outside the gene matches: 3. As DNA, the CDR3 is TGCAGTGCTAGCGGGGGGAAAAATGAGCAGTTCTTC. It encodes CSASGGKNEQFF.

This clonotype was counted a single time. This chain uses TRBV4-3 with TRBJ2-1, with D possibly called TRBD1 or TRBD2 (5 bases each). The length of the CDR3 is 17 residues. Germline CDR1 reads LGHNA; CDR2 reads YSLEER. The ends were cut back, 1 base at V and 0 bases at J, with 13 bases in the middle. Here the CDR3 reads CASSQGIRGGSYNEQFF. The DNA for the CDR3 is TGCGCCAGCAGCCAAGGAATCCGTGGGGGCTCCTACAATGAGCAGTTCTTC.